One and the same sample provided the 16 T cell receptor beta chains below, sequenced in a study of T-cell reconstitution after alpha-beta-depleted transplantation in children. Molecular barcoding with unique molecular identifiers was used for the TCRbeta library. TCRdb reprocessed the PCR reads via MiXCR and lists one record per CDR3 protein. Of around 250,000 distinct CDR3 sequences listed, 9.5% to 10% were seen once; the top ten hold 10%. The source was PBMCs from the stem cell graft donor, collected from the stem cell graft. The receptors originated from a human donor who donated a stem cell graft to a child with SCID.

A few counts support this clonotype. The rearrangement uses TRBV12-3 or TRBV12-4 and TRBJ1-6; D not certain. Trimming pared 6 bases from V and 6 bases from J, leaving 15 bases between. CDR3 size: 15 residues. CDR3 in amino acids: CASSPPLGGNSPLHF. The CDR3, as DNA: TGTGCCAGCAGCCCTCCCCTGGGCGGTAATTCACCCCTCCACTTT.

This clonotype turned up a few times. The chain is built from TRBV6-5 and TRBJ2-7, with no clear D. The CDR3 extends over 18 amino acids. The V gene lost 2 bases and the J gene lost 3 bases, with 23 bases spanning the gap. CDR1 is MNHEY and CDR2 is SVGAGI in the germline V gene. CDR3 nucleotides: TGTGCCAGCAGTTACCGAGTTTCCCCAGTGGGTTTCATCTACGAGCAGTACTTC. Residues: CASSYRVSPVGFIYEQYF.

CDR3 amino acids: CASSLVGGTGLGSYNEQFF. The CDR3 coding sequence is TGCGCCAGCAGCTTGGTAGGGGGAACAGGTTTAGGCTCCTACAATGAGCAGTTCTTC. This chain joins TRBV5-1 and TRBJ2-1, with D tentatively TRBD1 (6 bases). The CDR3 spans 19 residues. Trimming shortened V by 0 bases and J by 0 bases, and 19 bases separated the two germline ends. From germline, CDR1 is SGHRS and CDR2 YFSETQ. The full variable domain, rest sourced from reference TRBV5-1 and TRBJ2-1, is KAGVTQTPRYLIKTRGQQVTLSCSPISGHRSVSWYQQTPGQGLQFLFEYFSETQRNKGNFPGRFSGRQFSNSRSEMNVSTLELGDSALYLCASSLVGGTGLGSYNEQFFGPGTRLTVL.

This clonotype was recorded a few times. The chain is built from TRBV18 and TRBJ1-1; D call uncertain. The V end lost 0 bases, the J end lost 2 bases, and 10 bases lay between the germline ends. Looked up from germline, CDR1 is KGHSH and CDR2 is LQKENI. This CDR3 has 15 amino acids. The CDR3 reads CASSPPSLANTEAFF. The DNA of the CDR3 is TGTGCCAGCTCACCACCGAGTTTGGCCAACACTGAAGCTTTCTTT.

V usage is TRBV20-1 and J usage is TRBJ2-3, with 9 bases fitting TRBD2. Germline assignment: CDR1 DFQATT and CDR2 SNEGSKA (reference sequence). The CDR3 is made up of 14 amino acids. Trimming cost V 5 bases and J 4 bases; bases outside gene matches: 7. The CDR3 nucleotides are TGCAGTGCTTTTAGCGGGGGAGGCGCAGATACGCAGTATTTT. Translated: CSAFSGGGADTQYF.

This clonotype was seen a few times. For the CDR3, the DNA is TGTGCCAGCTCACCGGGGTACCAGGGGGGGTTTCAGCCCCAGCATTTT. This gives the protein CASSPGYQGGFQPQHF. The J gene is TRBJ1-5, the V gene TRBV18; 7 nucleotides line up with TRBD1. This CDR3 is 16 amino acids long. V dropped 3 bases and J dropped 6; count of bases not matched to a gene: 11. The V gene's germline CDR1 is KGHSH and CDR2 LQKENI.

This clonotype was picked up many times. As DNA, the CDR3 is TGCGCCAGCAGCGTCAGGACGAACACTGAAGCTTTCTTT. This gives the protein CASSVRTNTEAFF. The V and J genes are TRBV5-1 and TRBJ1-1; D remains unclear. The germline CDR1 and CDR2 sequences are SGHRS and YFSETQ. Trimming left V 4 bases short and J 1 base short, with 8 bases between. The CDR3 has 13 residues. The variable domain in full, completed from reference TRBV5-1 and TRBJ1-1, reads KAGVTQTPRYLIKTRGQQVTLSCSPISGHRSVSWYQQTPGQGLQFLFEYFSETQRNKGNFPGRFSGRQFSNSRSEMNVSTLELGDSALYLCASSVRTNTEAFFGQGTRLTVV.

This clonotype was observed a handful of times. The gene calls are TRBV2 and TRBJ2-4; D possibly corresponds to TRBD1 (5 bases). The CDR3 runs to 12 residues. V shed 6 bases and J shed 7 bases, with 10 bases lying between them. Germline lookup yields CDR1 SNHLY and CDR2 FYNNEI. For the CDR3, the DNA is TGTGCCAGCAGCGACAGCTTTAACATTCAGTACTTC. Residues: CASSDSFNIQYF.

This clonotype was seen many times. V gene TRBV10-1 combines with J gene TRBJ1-6, with D perhaps matching TRBD1 (5 bases). V was trimmed by 6 bases and J by 5 bases, leaving 11 bases between them. The CDR3 consists of 14 residues. Germline V gene lookup returns CDR1 WNHNN and CDR2 SYGVQD (reference sequence). CDR3 in DNA: TGCGCCAGCAGAGGGGACTCAGATAATTCACCCCTCCACTTT. Translation gives CASRGDSDNSPLHF.

This clonotype was found a few times. The V gene is TRBV18, the J gene TRBJ2-2; D is uncertain. The V end was cut by 3 bases, the J end by 4 bases, with 9 bases between. CDR1 and CDR2 from the germline V gene are KGHSH and LQKENI. The CDR3 loop spans 14 amino acids. The CDR3 here is CASSPITLTGELFF. The CDR3 coding sequence is TGTGCCAGCTCACCGATAACACTCACCGGGGAGCTGTTTTTT.

CDR3 loop: CASSFVRTDTQYF. The CDR3 region has the DNA TGTGCCAGCAGCTTCGTGCGAACAGATACGCAGTATTTT. The chain is built from TRBV7-2 and TRBJ2-3; D ambiguous. The germline gives CDR1 SGHTA, CDR2 FQGNSA. Trimming shortened V by 3 bases and J by 3 bases, and 7 bases separated the two germline ends. The CDR3 is 13 amino acids. Combining the CDR3 with reference TRBV7-2 and TRBJ2-3 gives the whole variable domain GAGVSQSPSNKVTEKGKDVELRCDPISGHTALYWYRQSLGQGLEFLIYFQGNSAPDKSGLPSDRFSAERTGGSVSTLTIQRTQQEDSAVYLCASSFVRTDTQYFGPGTRLTVL.

There are many counts of this clonotype. The CDR3 loop reads CASSYQRDQPQHF. The CDR3 coding sequence is TGTGCCAGCAGTTATCAGCGGGATCAGCCCCAGCATTTT. This sequence joins TRBV12-3 or TRBV12-4 and TRBJ1-5; D is ambiguous. V dropped 4 bases and J dropped 5 bases, with 9 bases sitting between them. The CDR3 runs 13 residues.

This clonotype showed up just a few times. The rearrangement uses TRBV14 and TRBJ1-5; D ambiguous. Germline CDR1 is SGHDN and CDR2 is FVKESK. Trimming shortened V by 5 bases and J by 3 bases, and 14 bases separated the two germline ends. This CDR3 is built from 15 residues. The CDR3 sequence: CASSSGRMLNQPQHF. CDR3 nucleotide sequence: TGTGCCAGCAGCAGCGGACGGATGCTCAATCAGCCCCAGCATTTT.

This clonotype was observed a handful of times. The genes are TRBV5-1 and TRBJ1-6; TRBD1 agrees at 9 bases. The CDR3 spans 15 residues. The germline V gene has CDR1 SGHRS and CDR2 YFSETQ. Trimming at V came to 4 bases and at J to 10 bases, leaving 9 bases not matched to a gene. The CDR3 sequence: CASSGGQGNGSPLHF. CDR3 bases: TGCGCCAGCAGCGGGGGACAGGGCAATGGGTCACCCCTCCACTTT.

The V call is TRBV6-5, the J call TRBJ2-7; 7 nucleotides line up with TRBD1. V shed 3 bases, J shed 2 bases, and the junction held 4 bases outside the gene matches. Germline V gives CDR1 MNHEY, CDR2 SVGAGI. This CDR3 has 14 residues. CDR3: CASSYFQGAYEQYF. In nucleotides, the CDR3 is TGTGCCAGCAGTTATTTCCAGGGGGCCTACGAGCAGTACTTC.

This clonotype was detected only a few times. This chain uses TRBV12-3 or TRBV12-4 with TRBJ1-3; D remains unclear. The V end was cut by 6 bases, the J end by 3 bases, with 9 bases between. The CDR3 is 13 residues long. CDR3 DNA: TGTGCCAGCAGACCGACTGGTGGAAACACCATATATTTT. It yields the protein CASRPTGGNTIYF.